The next 30 T cell receptor beta chains were all read from a single sample in a study of blood T cells in healthy people across ages. Sample-barcoded 5' priming and a J-beta primer mix drove a second PCR of 7 to 11 cycles. TCRdb called the 5' RACE reads again in MiXCR, with one record for every CDR3 protein. This sample has some 690,000 distinct CDR3 sequences; about a fifth occur once, and the top ten carry roughly 22%. Input material: blood. The receptors were gathered from a man in his 70s in good health.

V is TRBV30 and J is TRBJ2-5; no reliable D call. Germline CDR1 is GTSNPN and CDR2 is SVGIG (reference sequence). The ends were cut back, 1 base at V and 3 bases at J, with 6 bases in the middle. This CDR3 has 12 amino acids. CDR3 residues: CAWSASKETQYF. CDR3 bases: TGTGCCTGGAGTGCCTCAAAAGAGACCCAGTACTTC.

The J gene is TRBJ2-3, the V gene TRBV5-1, with a tentative D call TRBD1 (6 bases). Trimming took off 1 base at V and 4 bases at J, with 13 bases between the two ends. CDR3 length equals 15 residues. From germline, CDR1 is SGHRS and CDR2 YFSETQ. The chain's CDR3 is CASSLLFGTPDTQYF. In nucleotides, the CDR3 is TGCGCCAGCAGCTTGTTATTCGGGACACCAGATACGCAGTATTTT. Combining the CDR3 with reference TRBV5-1 and TRBJ2-3 gives the whole variable domain KAGVTQTPRYLIKTRGQQVTLSCSPISGHRSVSWYQQTPGQGLQFLFEYFSETQRNKGNFPGRFSGRQFSNSRSEMNVSTLELGDSALYLCASSLLFGTPDTQYFGPGTRLTVL.

CDR3 protein: CSGQDFNEQFF. CDR3 sequence (DNA): TGCAGCGGGCAGGACTTCAATGAGCAGTTCTTC. This chain uses TRBV29-1 with TRBJ2-1; possible D gene TRBD2, 5 bases. The CDR3 is 11 residues long. Germline V CDR1 and CDR2: SQVTM, ANQGSEA. The V gene lost 7 bases and the J gene lost 6 bases, with 10 bases spanning the gap.

This clonotype was recorded only once. The rearrangement joins TRBV28 to TRBJ2-1; 8 bases line up with TRBD2. There are 14 residues in the CDR3. Trimming cost V 8 bases and J 4 bases; bases outside gene matches: 7. Germline loops: CDR1 MDHEN, CDR2 SYDVKM. CDR3 DNA sequence: TGTGCCAGCGCCGGGGGGGTCGGATACAATGAGCAGTTCTTC. Protein: CASAGGVGYNEQFF.

The chain combines TRBV10-3 with TRBJ2-7; no firm D call. The CDR3 is made up of 12 amino acids. V lost 3 bases to trimming and J lost 4 bases, with 7 bases between them. Looked up from germline, CDR1 is ENHRY and CDR2 is SYGVKD. CDR3 region: CAISDWGYEQYF. The CDR3 DNA is TGTGCCATCAGTGACTGGGGATACGAGCAGTACTTC.

This chain links TRBV20-1 with TRBJ2-2, with D uncertain. In germline, CDR1 is DFQATT, CDR2 SNEGSKA (reference sequence). V lost 0 bases to trimming and J lost 7 bases, with 15 bases between them. This CDR3 is 15 amino acids long. The CDR3 DNA follows: TGCAGTGCTAGAGAGGTCGGCCCCGTAGGCGGGGAGCTGTTTTTT. This sequence encodes CSAREVGPVGGELFF.

This clonotype occurred a few times. The chain has TRBV12-5 and TRBJ1-5; possible D gene TRBD1, 6 bases. V dropped 2 bases and J dropped 5 bases, with 13 bases sitting between them. CDR1 is LGHNT, CDR2 FRNRAP, per germline. The CDR3 runs to 15 residues. CDR3 DNA: TGTGCTAGTGGTTTGTCGGCGACAGGAGATCAGCCCCAGCATTTT. Protein: CASGLSATGDQPQHF.

In this sample, this clonotype turned up a few times. Germline and junction disagree at one end, which may indicate a read error. The CDR3 DNA follows: TGTGCCAGCAGCTTAGAGGGTCGGAAACCTGGGTTC. Protein product: CASSLEGRKPGF. The chain couples TRBV11-2 to TRBJ2-7; D unclear. Germline V gene data show CDR1 as SGHAT and CDR2 as FQNNGV. CDR3 length: 12 residues.

This clonotype showed up just once. This sequence joins TRBV12-3 or TRBV12-4 and TRBJ2-3; weak D call: TRBD2 (6 bases). The CDR3 sequence is 15 residues long. Deletions cut 5 bases from V and 3 bases from J, with 15 bases between. For the CDR3, the DNA is TGTGCCAGCAGTCAGAACGGACTACCGACAGATACGCAGTATTTT. Translation: CASSQNGLPTDTQYF.

This chain links TRBV29-1 with TRBJ2-3; 9 bases agree with TRBD1. The CDR3 consists of 13 residues. Trimming at V came to 3 bases and at J to 3 bases, leaving 1 base not matched to a gene. Germline values: CDR1 SQVTM, CDR2 ANQGSEA. This CDR3 reads CSVDGQGTDTQYF. The CDR3, as DNA: TGCAGCGTTGACGGACAGGGGACAGATACGCAGTATTTT.

In its sample, this clonotype was seen a few times. This chain uses TRBV4-1 with TRBJ2-3; 7 bases are a match to TRBD2. Germline V gene lookup returns CDR1 MGHRA and CDR2 YSYEKL. V was pared by 4 bases and J by 6 bases, with 10 bases of the junction left unmatched. The CDR3 runs to 15 residues. The CDR3 loop reads CASSLLSDGGDTQYF. In nucleotides, the CDR3 is TGCGCCAGCAGCCTCCTCAGCGACGGGGGGGATACGCAGTATTTT.

This clonotype was counted only a few times. The V and J genes are TRBV25-1 and TRBJ2-2; a possible D gene is TRBD1 (6 bases). Germline loops: CDR1 MGHDK, CDR2 SYGVNS. This CDR3 has 15 amino acids. Trimming left V 6 bases short and J 0 bases short, with 11 bases between. The CDR3 here is CASSPTGANTGELFF. The CDR3 DNA follows: TGTGCCAGCAGCCCGACAGGAGCGAACACCGGGGAGCTGTTTTTT.

This clonotype was picked up a small number of times. The rearrangement joins TRBV19 to TRBJ2-1; 8 bases agree with TRBD2. V lost 3 bases, J lost 2 bases, and 3 bases stayed unmatched. In germline, CDR1 is LNHDA, CDR2 SQIVND (reference sequence). CDR3 length: 15 residues. CDR3 loop: CASSIWRGAYNEQFF. CDR3 in DNA: TGTGCCAGTAGTATTTGGCGGGGGGCCTACAATGAGCAGTTCTTC.

Only a few counts were recorded for this clonotype. V and J are TRBV5-1 and TRBJ2-5; the D gene is possibly TRBD1 (6 bases). Trimming stripped 0 bases from V and 4 bases from J, with 16 bases between. The CDR3 sequence is 16 residues long. From germline, CDR1 is SGHRS and CDR2 YFSETQ. The CDR3: CASSLALGTGRETQYF. The CDR3 bases are TGCGCCAGCAGCTTGGCCTTGGGTACAGGGCGAGAGACCCAGTACTTC.

This chain uses TRBV12-3 or TRBV12-4 with TRBJ1-5; no reliable D call. The CDR3 loop spans 12 amino acids. Trimming took 8 bases from V and 6 from J, leaving 11 bases between them. In DNA form, the CDR3 reads TGTGCCAGCGGCTTGGCGGCTCAGCCCCAGCATTTT. Encoded protein: CASGLAAQPQHF.

This clonotype was recorded at least ten times. The chain employs TRBV2 and TRBJ1-2, with 7 bases matching TRBD1. The CDR3 consists of 13 residues. The germline V gene has CDR1 SNHLY and CDR2 FYNNEI. The ends lost 6 bases at V and 7 bases at J; junction bases unmatched: 8. CDR3 sequence: CASSQRQGSGYTF. DNA for the CDR3: TGTGCCAGCAGCCAACGACAGGGCTCTGGCTACACCTTC.

The rearrangement links TRBV18 to TRBJ1-1; D may be TRBD1 (5 bases). This CDR3 has 14 residues. The V and J ends lost 5 bases and 1 base respectively, with 11 bases between them. Germline-derived CDR1 and CDR2 are KGHSH and LQKENI. The CDR3 nucleotides are TGTGCCAGCTCAATGGACGGGGGGAACACTGAAGCTTTCTTT. Translation: CASSMDGGNTEAFF.

This clonotype was counted a few times. This rearrangement joins TRBV5-1 to TRBJ1-5; tentatively, D is TRBD1 (5 bases). The ends were cut back, 2 bases at V and 1 base at J, with 13 bases in the middle. Germline CDR1 is SGHRS and CDR2 is YFSETQ. The CDR3 has 16 amino acids. CDR3 in DNA: TGCGCCAGCAGCTTCTTGCCAGGGATCAGCAATCAGCCCCAGCATTTT. Translated: CASSFLPGISNQPQHF.

The rearrangement joins TRBV28 to TRBJ2-7, with 7 bases fitting TRBD1. CDR1 MDHEN and CDR2 SYDVKM come from the germline V gene. Unmatched junction bases numbered 5, after V lost 1 base and J lost 2 bases. The CDR3 is 15 residues long. CDR3 coding DNA: TGTGCCAGCAGTTTATATGGGGACAGTCCCTACGAGCAGTACTTC. This codes for CASSLYGDSPYEQYF.

Concerning this clonotype: An end of the junction does not agree with germline; a read error may underlie this. The chain carries TRBV10-3 and TRBJ1-3, with D unclear. The CDR3 is made up of 17 amino acids. Germline assignment: CDR1 ENHRY and CDR2 SYGVKD. As DNA, the CDR3 is TGTGTCATCAGTGAGTCGTTCAGCAGGAACTCTGGAAACACCATATATTTT. Translating gives CVISESFSRNSGNTIYF.

V usage is TRBV9 and J usage is TRBJ1-2, with 8 bases matching TRBD1. V was clipped by 0 bases and J by 4 bases; unmatched bases: 8. Germline-derived CDR1 and CDR2 are SGDLS and YYNGEE. This CDR3 comprises 16 residues. Here the CDR3 DNA reads TGTGCCAGCAGCGTAGGAGGGACAGGAGGGATCTATGGCTACACCTTC. This encodes CASSVGGTGGIYGYTF. Complete variable domain (other parts from reference TRBV9 and TRBJ1-2): DSGVTQTPKHLITATGQRVTLRCSPRSGDLSVYWYQQSLDQGLQFLIQYYNGEERAKGNILERFSAQQFPDLHSELNLSSLELGDSALYFCASSVGGTGGIYGYTFGSGTRLTVV.

Ten or more counts support this clonotype. The chain combines TRBV29-1 with TRBJ2-5; no definite D call. The ends were cut back, 1 base at V and 4 bases at J, with 10 bases in the middle. Germline CDR1 and CDR2: SQVTM and ANQGSEA. The CDR3 spans 13 residues. The CDR3 coding sequence is TGCAGCGTTGAAGCCCGGGCAGGAGAGACCCAGTACTTC. As protein: CSVEARAGETQYF. Supplemented by reference TRBV29-1 and TRBJ2-5, the full variable domain reads SAVISQKPSRDICQRGTSLTIQCQVDSQVTMMFWYRQQPGQSLTLIATANQGSEATYESGFVIDKFPISRPNLTFSTLTVSNMSPEDSSIYLCSVEARAGETQYFGPGTRLLVL.

The chain couples TRBV18 to TRBJ2-5; TRBD2 matches 9 bases. J was trimmed by 2 bases and V by 2 bases; bases with no gene match: 3. The CDR3 is 15 amino acids. Germline V gene lookup returns CDR1 KGHSH and CDR2 LQKENI. The CDR3 here is CASSPSTSGQETQYF. DNA for the CDR3: TGTGCCAGCTCACCATCGACTAGCGGACAAGAGACCCAGTACTTC. The full variable domain, its missing parts supplied by reference TRBV18 and TRBJ2-5, is NAGVMQNPRHLVRRRGQEARLRCSPMKGHSHVYWYRQLPEEGLKFMVYLQKENIIDESGMPKERFSAEFPKEGPSILRIQQVVRGDSAAYFCASSPSTSGQETQYFGPGTRLLVL.

This clonotype was seen only a few times. The rearrangement joins TRBV6-1 to TRBJ2-4, with D possibly matching TRBD1 (6 bases). Trimming left V 3 bases short and J 2 bases short, with 11 bases between. CDR3 length: 15 residues. The germline gives CDR1 MNHNS, CDR2 SASEGT. CDR3 DNA: TGTGCCAGCAGTGATCAGGGGAACTCCAAAAACATTCAGTACTTC. Its translation is CASSDQGNSKNIQYF.

This sequence joins TRBV6-2 or TRBV6-3 and TRBJ2-1, with 8 positions matching TRBD2. The CDR3 covers 16 residues. Germline CDR1 and CDR2: MNHEY and SVGEGT. V lost 6 bases and J lost 5; bases outside the gene matches: 12. The CDR3 sequence is CASRRAGGLANNEQFF. The CDR3 DNA follows: TGTGCCAGCAGACGCGCGGGGGGCCTGGCGAACAATGAGCAGTTCTTC.

There are a few counts of this clonotype. The gene calls are TRBV28 and TRBJ1-6; no definite D call. Between the trimmed V and J ends, which lost 8 bases and 5 bases, there was a span of 10 bases. Per the germline V gene, CDR1 is MDHEN and CDR2 is SYDVKM. The CDR3 is made up of 13 amino acids. The CDR3 nucleotides read TGTGCCAGCCTCCGGGAGAATAATTCACCCCTCCACTTT. The encoded protein is CASLRENNSPLHF.

This clonotype was seen a handful of times. A much larger clone lies a single base off, so this may be a read error. The genes are TRBV19 and TRBJ1-2, with D possibly TRBD1 on 5 matching bases. The CDR3 spans 14 residues. Germline CDR1 reads LNHDA; CDR2 reads SQIVND (reference sequence). The CDR3: CTSSKDRRNYGYTF. DNA of the CDR3: TGTACCAGTAGTAAAGACAGACGGAACTATGGCTACACCTTC.

This clonotype turned up a few times. The CDR3 region has the DNA TGTGCCAGCAGACTAGCGGGAGGAGGGGATACGCAGTATTTT. This sequence encodes CASRLAGGGDTQYF. V gene TRBV14 combines with J gene TRBJ2-3; 12 positions agree with TRBD2. The CDR3 consists of 14 residues. Unmatched junction bases numbered 4, after V lost 6 bases and J lost 6 bases. Per the germline V gene, CDR1 is SGHDN and CDR2 is FVKESK.

This clonotype was picked up a small number of times. The chain is built from TRBV5-1 and TRBJ2-5; possible D gene TRBD1, 6 bases. Germline V gene lookup returns CDR1 SGHRS and CDR2 YFSETQ. CDR3 size: 14 residues. The germline V and J ends were trimmed by 2 bases and 3 bases, with 11 bases remaining between them. The CDR3 DNA reads as TGCGCCAGCAGCTTCCGGGACACCAAAGAGACCCAGTACTTC. Translating it yields CASSFRDTKETQYF.

This clonotype was found a few times. The chain is built from TRBV20-1 and TRBJ2-7; D unclear. This CDR3 contains 16 residues. V gave up 1 base and J gave up 2 bases, with 18 bases separating them. Per germline, CDR1 DFQATT and CDR2 SNEGSKA (reference sequence). CDR3: CSARVAGSGATYEQYF. The CDR3 DNA follows: TGCAGTGCTAGAGTGGCTGGGTCGGGCGCGACCTACGAGCAGTACTTC.